The TCR beta chain described here comes from a study of control samples from healthy donors and cancer patients. Some clones are missing from TCRdb's copy, which holds only in-frame ones; the method was immunoSEQ multiplex PCR. Of some 67,000 clones listed, over 75% are singletons. The CDR3 contains 15 residues. The germline V gene has CDR1 SGHVS and CDR2 FQNEAQ. Trimming shortened V by 1 base and J by 5 bases, and 14 bases separated the two germline ends. What was sequenced was PBMCs. The gene calls are TRBV7-8 and TRBJ1-2; D may be TRBD1 (6 bases). The clonotype was recovered from a woman between 50 and 59 years old with head and neck cancer. CDR3 nucleotides: TGTGCCAGCAGCTTAGACCGGGGGGCAGGGTATGGCTACACCTTC. This codes for CASSLDRGAGYGYTF. The entire variable domain, with the rest obtained from reference TRBV7-8 and TRBJ1-2, is as follows: GAGVSQSPRYKVAKRGQDVALRCDPISGHVSLFWYQQALGQGPEFLTYFQNEAQLDKSGLPSDRFFAERPEGSVSTLKIQRTQQEDSAVYLCASSLDRGAGYGYTFGSGTRLTVV.